This T cell receptor beta chain came from a study of T cell responses to AZD1222 COVID-19 vaccine. Study context: Analysis merged second doses at about 4 or about 12 weeks. Study outcomes and limitations: Spike was spanned by vaccine-associated CD4 TCRs, with dominance at 160-218 and 743-854. Most donors were white British, females outnumbered males, and clonal diversity was possibly underestimated. Baseline serology detected seropositivity in only six or seven AZD1222 recipients.

About this clone itself: Its cognate antigen is unknown.

This table comes from immunoSEQ multiplex PCR, and its TCRdb copy is limited to in-frame clones, with some not included. The table includes 130,000 to 150,000 clones, roughly 90% detected once. Germline CDR1 is KGHSH and CDR2 is LQKENI. This CDR3 has 16 residues. The V end lost 3 bases, the J end lost 4 bases, and 18 bases lay between the germline ends. The rearrangement joins TRBV18 to TRBJ1-2; D is undetermined. Here the sequenced sample was peripheral blood, taken on day 0 of AZD1222 vaccination. This TCR came from an adult in good health. DNA of the CDR3: TGTGCCAGCTCACCCGTCGTGGGTGGGCCCACCTATGGCTACACCTTC. This sequence encodes CASSPVVGGPTYGYTF.